What follows is one T cell receptor (beta chain) and its context. Its antigen is not known. The V gene lost 3 bases and the J gene lost 0 bases, with 6 bases spanning the gap. Per germline, CDR1 KGHDR and CDR2 SFDVKD. This CDR3 is built from 14 residues. The sample belongs to a study of T cell repertoires in cytomegalovirus infection. Across the study: HLA-B-restricted CMV epitopes that are well studied, plus recently identified HLA-C-restricted ones, were used by the study. It was the public TCR beta signatures that indicated both CMV infection and matching HLA type. Overall study results and limits: The ex vivo response was dominated by HLA-C-restricted CMV-specific TCR beta clonotypes.

In TCRdb, the reads were re-called with MiXCR into one record per CDR3 protein. The data hold fewer than 650,000 distinct CDR3 sequences, with around 40% observed a single time. The sequencing used cultured PBMCs, collected from culture after CMV antigen stimulation. The chain couples TRBV24-1 to TRBJ2-3; D is ambiguous. The sequence was obtained from a human donor in good health (CMV status not recorded). Some clones in this sample may be carry-over from other donors' samples. The CDR3 DNA reads as TGTGCCACCAGTGATCGGAAGAGCACAGATACGCAGTATTTT. It yields the protein CATSDRKSTDTQYF.